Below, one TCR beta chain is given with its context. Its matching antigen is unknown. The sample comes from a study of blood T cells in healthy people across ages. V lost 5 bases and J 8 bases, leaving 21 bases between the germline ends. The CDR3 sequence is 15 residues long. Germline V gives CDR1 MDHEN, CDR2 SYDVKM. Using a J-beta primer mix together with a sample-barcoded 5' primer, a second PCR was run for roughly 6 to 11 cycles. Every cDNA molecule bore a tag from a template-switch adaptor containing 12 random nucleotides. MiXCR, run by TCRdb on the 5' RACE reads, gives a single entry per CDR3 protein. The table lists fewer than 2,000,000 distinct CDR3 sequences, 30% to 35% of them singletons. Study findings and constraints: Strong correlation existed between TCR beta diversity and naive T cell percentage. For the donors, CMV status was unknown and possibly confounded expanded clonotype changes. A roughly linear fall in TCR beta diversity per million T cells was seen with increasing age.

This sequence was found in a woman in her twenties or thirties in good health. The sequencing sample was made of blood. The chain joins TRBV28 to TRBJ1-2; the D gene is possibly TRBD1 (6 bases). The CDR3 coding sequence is TGTGCCAGCAGTCCACGGGACAAGGCGCGGGACGGCTACACCTTC. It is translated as CASSPRDKARDGYTF.